This T cell receptor beta chain derives from a study of T cell responses to AZD1222 COVID-19 vaccine. In the study overall: Both about-4-week and about-12-week second-dose recipients were combined. General study points: The sample set comprised mostly white British donors with more females, and clonal diversity was possibly underestimated.

The data were produced by immunoSEQ multiplex PCR, yet TCRdb's version contains in-frame clones alone and is incomplete. Of tens of thousands of clones listed, 90% are singletons. Trimming cost V 4 bases and J 7 bases, with 17 bases left between them. Germline loops: CDR1 SGHRS, CDR2 YFSETQ. The CDR3 totals 15 residues. A note on this clone: The target antigen is unknown.

The V and J genes are TRBV5-1 and TRBJ2-2; D may match TRBD1 or TRBD2 (5 bases each). The origin of this receptor is an adult in good health. Source: peripheral blood, taken on day 0 of AZD1222 vaccination. Here the CDR3 DNA reads TGCGCCAGCAGCCGGATCGCGTGGGGGAGCGGGGAGCTGTTTTTT. Its translation is CASSRIAWGSGELFF.